Following are 8 T cell receptor beta chains from one sample sequenced in a study of T cell changes during pregnancy in multiple sclerosis (dated by TCRdb to 2018 to 2020). Preparation of the library involved the immunoSEQ multiplex PCR assay. TCRdb stores this immuneACCESS table with in-frame sequences only. Part of the clones is absent; in the studies checked, under half of the shortfall reflects unresolved V genes, and no reason is known for the rest. This sample has 15,000 to 20,000 clones in its table, and 80% to 90% of those were observed once. 13% of the sample rests with the top ten. The sample here was CD8+ T cells from peripheral blood mononuclear cells, taken in the third trimester of pregnancy. Source of these receptors: a female donor in good health, enrolled as a control in a pregnancy study.

This chain joins TRBV28 and TRBJ1-2; 7 nucleotides match TRBD1. CDR3 length: 16 amino acids. The J segment lost 1 base and the V segment lost 5 bases, leaving 10 bases of the junction unmatched. Germline V gives CDR1 MDHEN, CDR2 SYDVKM. Written as DNA, the CDR3 is TGTGCCAGCAGTCCCCTCGACAGGGACAATAACTATGGCTACACCTTC. Its protein product is CASSPLDRDNNYGYTF.

This clone has only one observation. This chain connects TRBV5-1 to TRBJ2-3; TRBD2 matches 14 bases. V gave up 4 bases and J gave up 5 bases; unmatched junction bases: 9. The CDR3 contains 17 residues. Germline CDR1 is SGHRS and CDR2 is YFSETQ. The CDR3 is CASSPGTSGGTRDTQYF. CDR3 coding DNA: TGCGCCAGCAGCCCGGGGACTAGCGGGGGCACAAGAGATACGCAGTATTTT. Based on the CDR3 plus reference TRBV5-1 and TRBJ2-3, the full variable domain is KAGVTQTPRYLIKTRGQQVTLSCSPISGHRSVSWYQQTPGQGLQFLFEYFSETQRNKGNFPGRFSGRQFSNSRSEMNVSTLELGDSALYLCASSPGTSGGTRDTQYFGPGTRLTVL.

A word on this clone: A much more abundant neighbour one base away suggests this may be a read error. The V call is TRBV6-4, the J call TRBJ2-3; 15 nucleotides align to TRBD2. Losses at the gene ends were 4 bases for V and 4 bases for J; bases not matched to a gene: 0. There are 15 residues in the CDR3. The germline V gene encodes CDR1 MRHNA and CDR2 SNTAGT. The DNA for the CDR3 is TGTGCCAGCAGTGGGACTAGCGGGGGGGCAGATACGCAGTATTTT. This codes for CASSGTSGGADTQYF.

The chain recombines TRBV4-2 with TRBJ2-7, with a weak D call TRBD2 (5 bases). This CDR3 spans 15 amino acids. Trimming stripped 1 base from V and 5 bases from J, with 15 bases between. Per germline, CDR1 LGHNA and CDR2 YNFKEQ. This CDR3 reads CASSQGGVGSDEQYF. CDR3 sequence (DNA): TGTGCCAGCAGCCAAGGTGGAGTTGGGAGTGACGAGCAGTACTTC.

CDR3 nucleotide sequence: TGTGCTAGTGGTGATCGGACAGAAAGACCAGATACGCAGTATTTT. This encodes CASGDRTERPDTQYF. The gene calls are TRBV12-5 and TRBJ2-3; tentative D call: TRBD1 (6 bases). Trimming took 5 bases from V and 4 from J, leaving 16 bases between them. Germline lookup yields CDR1 LGHNT and CDR2 FRNRAP. This CDR3 is 15 amino acids long.

The chain links TRBV28 to TRBJ2-3, with 11 positions matching TRBD2. Trimming took 6 bases from V and 4 from J; bases not matched to a gene: 6. The CDR3 has 15 residues. The V gene's germline CDR1 is MDHEN and CDR2 SYDVKM. CDR3 in amino acids: CASSGSGGAPDTQYF. DNA of the CDR3: TGTGCCAGCAGCGGTAGCGGGGGGGCCCCAGATACGCAGTATTTT. Full variable domain (missing parts from reference TRBV28 and TRBJ2-3): DVKVTQSSRYLVKRTGEKVFLECVQDMDHENMFWYRQDPGLGLRLIYFSYDVKMKEKGDIPEGYSVSREKKERFSLILESASTNQTSMYLCASSGSGGAPDTQYFGPGTRLTVL.

J is TRBJ1-1 and V is TRBV4-1, with D possibly matching TRBD1 (6 bases). This CDR3 contains 15 residues. V lost 6 bases to trimming and J lost 3 bases, with 17 bases between them. Germline values: CDR1 MGHRA, CDR2 YSYEKL. CDR3 region: CASSHPQGADTEAFF. The CDR3 DNA sequence: TGCGCCAGCAGTCATCCACAGGGTGCGGACACTGAAGCTTTCTTT.

The chain joins TRBV28 to TRBJ2-1; D is possibly TRBD1 (5 bases). CDR3 length: 14 amino acids. V lost 7 bases and J 2 bases, leaving 12 bases between the germline ends. The V gene's germline CDR1 is MDHEN and CDR2 SYDVKM. Written as DNA, the CDR3 is TGTGCCAGCACTGACAGAAGAACCTACAATGAGCAGTTCTTC. Translation: CASTDRRTYNEQFF.